A selection of T cell receptor beta chains follows, all from one sample in a study of monozygotic twins with inflammatory bowel disease. TCRdb re-called the 5' RACE reads and catalogs CDR3 proteins one per entry, DNA excluded. The sample table includes 200,000 to 250,000 distinct CDR3 sequences. Material for sequencing was blood. These receptors were taken from a human donor with ulcerative colitis or Crohn's disease, or a healthy co-twin of an affected twin (not recorded which). The CDR3 runs from the conserved cysteine through the conserved F or W.

j_call | v_call | cdr3_aa
TRBJ2-3 | TRBV9 | CASSLSGGGTDTQYF
TRBJ2-2 | TRBV16 | CASSDISGTGELFF
TRBJ2-1 | TRBV7-3 | CASSPVGGSGGVDEQFF
TRBJ2-3 | TRBV5-4 | CASSGGTSSGTDTQYF
TRBJ2-1 | TRBV3-1 | CASSPSGLGTSGATNEQLF
TRBJ2-2 | TRBV6-4 | CASSDPGTGGARDTGELFF
TRBJ2-3 | TRBV10-3 | CAISERGRGGGTDTQYF
TRBJ1-5 | TRBV18 | CASSWRQGNNQPQHF
TRBJ2-1 | TRBV20-1 | CSAELSGVEQFF
TRBJ2-1 | TRBV20-1 | CSATTGGVYEQFF
TRBJ1-2 | TRBV5-1 | CASSLDRKYGYTF
TRBJ1-4 | TRBV12-3/TRBV12-4 | CASSRHGGMGNEKLFF
TRBJ1-1 | TRBV7-6 | CASSPQDGARAFF
TRBJ2-2 | TRBV11-1 | CASRPHPSGGMNTGELFF
TRBJ2-1 | TRBV6-1 | CASRVEMGSYNEQFF
TRBJ2-3 | TRBV6-5 | CASSYEGVTQYF
TRBJ2-3 | TRBV5-1 | CASSLAFDRTDTQYF
TRBJ2-3 | TRBV7-2 | CASSRIGTSVSTDTQYF
TRBJ2-7 | TRBV20-1 | CSAGLAGGYEQYF
TRBJ1-1 | TRBV11-2 | CASSSGTGARSEAFF
TRBJ2-7 | TRBV3-1 | CASSQTGFASKYF
TRBJ2-5 | TRBV7-7 | CASSSLGGQETQYF
TRBJ1-4 | TRBV20-1 | CSAPGANEKLFF
TRBJ1-6 | TRBV5-6 | CASSPTSNNSPLHF
TRBJ1-6 | TRBV9 | CASSVEGSPLHF
TRBJ2-7 | TRBV6-5 | CASSYSRGVREQYF
TRBJ2-7 | TRBV5-1 | CASSLEGGADPREQYF